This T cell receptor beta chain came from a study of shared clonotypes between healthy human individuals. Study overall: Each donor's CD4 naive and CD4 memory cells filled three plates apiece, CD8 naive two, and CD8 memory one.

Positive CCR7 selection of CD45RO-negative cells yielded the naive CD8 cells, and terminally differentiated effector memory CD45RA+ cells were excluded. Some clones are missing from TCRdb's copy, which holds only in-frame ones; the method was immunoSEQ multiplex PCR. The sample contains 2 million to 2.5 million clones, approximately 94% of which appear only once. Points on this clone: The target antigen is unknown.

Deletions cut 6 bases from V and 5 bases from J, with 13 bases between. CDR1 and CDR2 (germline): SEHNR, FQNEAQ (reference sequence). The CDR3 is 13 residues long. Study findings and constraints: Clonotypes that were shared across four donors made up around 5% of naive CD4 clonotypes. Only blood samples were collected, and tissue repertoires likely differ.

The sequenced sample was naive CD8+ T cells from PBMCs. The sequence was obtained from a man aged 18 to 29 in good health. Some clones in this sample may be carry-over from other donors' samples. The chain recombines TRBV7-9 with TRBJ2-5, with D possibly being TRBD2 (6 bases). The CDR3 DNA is TGTGCCAGCAGTCCTCGGGAGACTGAGACCCAGTACTTC. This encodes CASSPRETETQYF.